This passage covers 18 T cell receptor beta chains from one sample sequenced in a study of prognosis after radiotherapy for stage I lung cancer. Two-round multiplex PCR, the amplification method, yielded TCR beta CDR3 from genomic DNA. Round-one PCR had primers specific to each TRBV and TRBJ gene. MiXCR was run by TCRdb on the multiplex PCR reads, yielding one entry per CDR3 protein. The data show 20,000 to 25,000 distinct CDR3 sequences, with about 40% seen just once and approximately 50% held by the top ten. Material: PBMCs, obtained before or after stereotactic body radiation therapy (not recorded which). These receptors came from a donor at least 50 years old with non-small cell lung cancer.

Comment on this clonotype: Being one base from a much bigger clone, this may be a read error. The chain couples TRBV5-1 to TRBJ2-5, with no clear D. The V end lost 0 bases, the J end lost 1 base, and 7 bases lay between the germline ends. Germline CDR1 is SGHRS and CDR2 is YFSETQ. The CDR3 length is 14 residues. CDR3 sequence reads: CASSLGQAQETQYF. The DNA of the CDR3 is TGCGCCAGCAGCTTGGGCCAAGCCCAAGAGACCCAGTACTTC. Complete variable domain (other parts from reference TRBV5-1 and TRBJ2-5): KAGVTQTPRYLIKTRGQQVTLSCSPISGHRSVSWYQQTPGQGLQFLFEYFSETQRNKGNFPGRFSGRQFSNSRSEMNVSTLELGDSALYLCASSLGQAQETQYFGPGTRLLVL.

Ten or more counts support this clonotype. This rearrangement joins TRBV20-1 to TRBJ2-7; TRBD1 agrees at 10 bases. This CDR3 contains 14 residues. The trim removed 1 base at V and 2 bases at J, leaving 2 bases unmatched. Germline lookup yields CDR1 DFQATT and CDR2 SNEGSKA (reference sequence). The CDR3 nucleotides read TGCAGTGCTAGAGGGACAGGGGGACCCTACGAGCAGTACTTC. Translation: CSARGTGGPYEQYF.

This chain uses TRBV5-4 with TRBJ2-5; either TRBD1 or TRBD2 may supply D (5 bases each). Trimming took off 4 bases at V and 5 bases at J, with 15 bases between the two ends. Per the germline V gene, CDR1 is SGHNT and CDR2 is YYREEE (reference sequence). This CDR3 spans 14 amino acids. In nucleotides, the CDR3 is TGTGCCAGCAGCCGGGACGCCTTTGAGGAGACCCAGTACTTC. It encodes CASSRDAFEETQYF.

With regard to this clonotype: One junction end does not reproduce the germline sequence, and a read error may be involved. This chain joins TRBV20-1 and TRBJ2-7; no clear D. This CDR3 has 17 amino acids. Germline assignment: CDR1 DFQATT and CDR2 SNEGSKA (reference sequence). CDR3 bases: TGCAGTGCTAGACTCCCTGTTCTGGTAGTAATAAGCTACGATCAGTACTTC. This codes for CSARLPVLVVISYDQYF.

As for this clonotype: One end of the junction does not line up with germline, which may come from a read error. The chain employs TRBV5-1 and TRBJ2-3; no reliable D call. This CDR3 spans 17 amino acids. The germline V gene has CDR1 SGHRS and CDR2 YFSETQ. CDR3 loop: CDSSLVAARPLTDTQYF. The CDR3 nucleotides are TGCGACAGCAGCTTGGTGGCGGCTCGACCACTCACAGATACGCAGTATTTT. The complete variable domain, with remaining parts taken from reference TRBV5-1 and TRBJ2-3, reads KAGVTQTPRYLIKTRGQQVTLSCSPISGHRSVSWYQQTPGQGLQFLFEYFSETQRNKGNFPGRFSGRQFSNSRSEMNVSTLELGDSALYLCDSSLVAARPLTDTQYFGPGTRLTVL.

This clonotype was detected many times. V gene TRBV7-8 combines with J gene TRBJ2-7; D unresolved. V was pared by 2 bases and J by 6 bases, with 5 bases between. The CDR3 spans 11 residues. CDR1 and CDR2 (germline): SGHVS, FQNEAQ. This CDR3 reads CASSLTGEQYF. CDR3 coding DNA: TGTGCCAGCAGCTTAACCGGCGAGCAGTACTTC.

A remark on this clonotype: Given a much more abundant clone one base away, this may be a read error. The chain joins TRBV5-4 to TRBJ2-7; 10 bases are shared with TRBD2. Germline loops: CDR1 SGHNT, CDR2 YYREEE (reference sequence). This CDR3 has 16 residues. Unmatched junction bases numbered 9, after V lost 4 bases and J lost 2 bases. The CDR3 here is CASSPALAGAPYEQYF. CDR3 nucleotides: TGTGCCAGCAGCCCGGCTCTAGCGGGAGCTCCCTACGAGCAGTACTTC.

The J gene is TRBJ1-2, the V gene TRBV6-2 or TRBV6-3; D ambiguous. The CDR3 runs 14 residues. The V and J ends lost 7 bases and 5 bases respectively, with 17 bases between them. The germline gives CDR1 MNHEY, CDR2 SVGEGT. The DNA of the CDR3 is TGTGCCAGCACCGACGAGGCCCCCGCATATGGCTACACCTTC. Its protein is CASTDEAPAYGYTF.

This clonotype occurred a few times. Just one base apart from a much larger clone, this may be a read error. This chain joins TRBV7-8 and TRBJ2-1; maybe TRBD2 (6 bases). The germline V gene has CDR1 SGHVS and CDR2 FQNEAQ. CDR3 length: 16 residues. The CDR3: CASILALARSYNEQSF. The CDR3 DNA reads as TGTGCCAGCATCTTAGCCCTAGCGAGGTCCTACAATGAGCAGTCCTTC.

This clonotype was seen a few times. The chain couples TRBV5-5 to TRBJ2-4; D may be TRBD1 (6 bases). The CDR3 has 14 amino acids. CDR1 is SGHKS, CDR2 YYEKEE, per germline (reference sequence). V lost 5 bases, J lost 2 bases, and 11 bases lay in between. In nucleotides, the CDR3 is TGTGCCAGCAGTCCGACAGGCTCCAAAAACATTCAGTACTTC. Translated, it gives CASSPTGSKNIQYF.

This clonotype occurred many times. This chain links TRBV20-1 with TRBJ2-3, with D possibly being TRBD2 (5 bases). The ends were cut back, 0 bases at V and 11 bases at J, with 21 bases in the middle. Germline loops: CDR1 DFQATT, CDR2 SNEGSKA (reference sequence). The CDR3 contains 15 residues. The CDR3 region is CSARDSRLGGTGQYF. The CDR3 coding sequence is TGCAGTGCTAGAGATTCGAGGCTAGGAGGTACGGGGCAGTATTTT.

The chain employs TRBV4-1 and TRBJ2-4, with 10 nucleotides matching TRBD2. The CDR3 has 18 amino acids. V was clipped by 5 bases and J by 0 bases; unmatched bases: 10. The germline V gene has CDR1 MGHRA and CDR2 YSYEKL. CDR3 amino acids: CASSSGGLAGVAKNIQYF. The CDR3 region has the DNA TGCGCCAGCAGCAGTGGGGGGCTAGCGGGGGTAGCCAAAAACATTCAGTACTTC.

CDR3 sequence reads: CASSCSDTGELFF. The DNA for the CDR3 is TGTGCCAGCAGTTGCTCGGACACCGGGGAGCTGTTTTTT. The rearrangement uses TRBV6-5 and TRBJ2-2, with D uncertain. This CDR3 is 13 amino acids long. V was pared by 4 bases and J by 3 bases, with 6 bases between. Germline assignment: CDR1 MNHEY and CDR2 SVGAGI.

This clonotype showed up many times. A much larger clone lies one base from this, so it may be a read error. The chain links TRBV19 to TRBJ1-3; 8 bases are a match to TRBD1. Per germline, CDR1 LNHDA and CDR2 SQIVND (reference sequence). The CDR3 is 16 amino acids. This chain's CDR3 is CVSRIGQGMTGNTIYF. The CDR3 nucleotides are TGTGTCAGTAGGATAGGACAGGGAATGACTGGAAACACCATATATTTT.

This clonotype was recorded at least ten times. This sequence joins TRBV30 and TRBJ1-2, with TRBD1 matching over 7 bases. CDR3 length equals 14 residues. The germline V gene has CDR1 GTSNPN and CDR2 SVGIG (reference sequence). The CDR3 DNA is TGTGCGGAATTTGACAGGGAAAGAACCTATGGCTACACCTTC. Residues: CAEFDRERTYGYTF.

This clonotype occurred many times. This chain uses TRBV12-5 with TRBJ2-7, with 14 bases aligning to TRBD2. V lost 7 bases to trimming and J lost 3 bases; unmatched junction nucleotides: 17. CDR3 size: 19 residues. The germline CDR1 and CDR2 sequences are LGHNT and FRNRAP. Here the CDR3 reads CASEPTGGLAGVGGYEQYF. The CDR3 DNA reads as TGTGCTAGTGAACCCACGGGGGGACTAGCGGGAGTGGGGGGCTACGAGCAGTACTTC.

In regard to this clonotype: A read error is possible here, since a much larger clone lies one base away. The chain recombines TRBV6-2 or TRBV6-3 with TRBJ2-4; 9 bases line up with TRBD1. Germline V gene lookup returns CDR1 MNHEY and CDR2 SVGEGT. V shed 6 bases, J shed 6 bases, and the junction held 9 bases outside the gene matches. The CDR3 covers 15 residues. CDR3 in amino acids: CASSTYRGRGNIQYF. The DNA of the CDR3 is TGTGCCAGCAGCACGTACAGGGGGCGGGGAAACATTCAGTACTTC.

Notes on this clonotype: This clone may be a read error of a much larger clone one base away. CDR3 loop: CASSPGVAGVGIETKYF. The CDR3 DNA reads as TGCGCCAGCAGCCCCGGAGTAGCGGGAGTAGGGATAGAGACCAAGTACTTC. The chain couples TRBV5-1 to TRBJ2-5, with 9 bases identical to TRBD2. Per germline, CDR1 SGHRS and CDR2 YFSETQ. This CDR3 contains 17 residues.